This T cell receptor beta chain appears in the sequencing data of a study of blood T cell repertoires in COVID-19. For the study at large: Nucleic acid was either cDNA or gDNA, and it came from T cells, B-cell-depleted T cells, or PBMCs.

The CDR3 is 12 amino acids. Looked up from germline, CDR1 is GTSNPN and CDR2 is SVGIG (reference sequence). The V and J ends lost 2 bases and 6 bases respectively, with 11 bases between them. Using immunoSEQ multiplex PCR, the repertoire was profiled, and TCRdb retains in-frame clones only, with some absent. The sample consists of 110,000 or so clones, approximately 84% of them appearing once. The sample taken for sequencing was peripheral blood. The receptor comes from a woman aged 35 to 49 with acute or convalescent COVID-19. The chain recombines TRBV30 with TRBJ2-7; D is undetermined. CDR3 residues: CAWSFASREQYF. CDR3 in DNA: TGTGCCTGGAGTTTCGCTAGTCGCGAGCAGTACTTC.